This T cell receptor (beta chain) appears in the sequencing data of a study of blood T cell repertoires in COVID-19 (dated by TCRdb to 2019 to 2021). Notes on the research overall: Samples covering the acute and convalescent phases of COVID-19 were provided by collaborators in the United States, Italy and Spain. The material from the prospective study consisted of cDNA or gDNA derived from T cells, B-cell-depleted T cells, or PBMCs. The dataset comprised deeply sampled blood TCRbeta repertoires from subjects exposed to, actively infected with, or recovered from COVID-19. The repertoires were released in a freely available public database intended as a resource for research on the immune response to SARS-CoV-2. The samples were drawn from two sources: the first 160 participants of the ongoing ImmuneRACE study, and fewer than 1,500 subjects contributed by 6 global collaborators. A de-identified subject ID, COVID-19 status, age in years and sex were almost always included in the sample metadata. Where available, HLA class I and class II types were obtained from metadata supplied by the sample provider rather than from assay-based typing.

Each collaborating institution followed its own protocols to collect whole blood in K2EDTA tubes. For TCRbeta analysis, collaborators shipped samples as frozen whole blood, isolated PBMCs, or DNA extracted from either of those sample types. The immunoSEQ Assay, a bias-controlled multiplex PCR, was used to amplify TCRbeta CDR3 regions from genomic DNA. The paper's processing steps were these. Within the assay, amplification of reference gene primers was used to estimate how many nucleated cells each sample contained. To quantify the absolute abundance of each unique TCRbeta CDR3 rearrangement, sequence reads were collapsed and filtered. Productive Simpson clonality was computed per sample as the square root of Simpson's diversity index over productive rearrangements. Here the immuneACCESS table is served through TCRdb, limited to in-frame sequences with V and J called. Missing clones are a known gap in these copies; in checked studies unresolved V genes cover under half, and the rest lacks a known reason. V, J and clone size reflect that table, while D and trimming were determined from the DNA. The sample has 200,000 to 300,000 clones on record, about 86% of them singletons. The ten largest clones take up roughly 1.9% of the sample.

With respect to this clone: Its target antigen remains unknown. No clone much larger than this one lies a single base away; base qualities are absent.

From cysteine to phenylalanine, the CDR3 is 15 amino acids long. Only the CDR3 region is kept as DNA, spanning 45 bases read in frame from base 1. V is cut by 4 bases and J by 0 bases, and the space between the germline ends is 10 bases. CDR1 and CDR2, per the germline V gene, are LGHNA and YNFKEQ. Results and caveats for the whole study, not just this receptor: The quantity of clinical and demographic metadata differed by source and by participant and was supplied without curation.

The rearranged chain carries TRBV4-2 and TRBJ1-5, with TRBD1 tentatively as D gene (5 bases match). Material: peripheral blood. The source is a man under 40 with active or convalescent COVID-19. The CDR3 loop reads CASSLTVYSNQPQHF. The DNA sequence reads TGTGCCAGCAGCCTGACAGTATATAGCAATCAGCCCCAGCATTTT.